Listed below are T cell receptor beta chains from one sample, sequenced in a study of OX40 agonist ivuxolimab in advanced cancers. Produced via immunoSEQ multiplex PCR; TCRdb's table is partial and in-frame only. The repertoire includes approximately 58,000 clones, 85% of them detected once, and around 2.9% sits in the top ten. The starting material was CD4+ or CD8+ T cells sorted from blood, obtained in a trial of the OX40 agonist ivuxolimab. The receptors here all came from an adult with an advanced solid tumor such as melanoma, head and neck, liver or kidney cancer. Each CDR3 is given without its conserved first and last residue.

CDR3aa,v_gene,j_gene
ASSGPRAGSGELF,TRBV28,TRBJ2-2
SVFISGRGGTDTQY,TRBV29-1,TRBJ2-3
ASSLDGGNYEQY,TRBV11-3,NA
ASSITGGRETQY,TRBV19,TRBJ2-5
ASRSTGTITEAF,TRBV6-6,TRBJ1-1
ASSLDAGPQETQY,TRBV7-7,TRBJ2-5
ASSLAGRNNEQF,TRBV14,TRBJ2-1
ASSLAGTSGGFSYNEQF,TRBV7-2,TRBJ2-1
ASSPTTRQGYYGYT,TRBV9,TRBJ1-2
ASSRSRTSTDTQY,TRBV6-7,TRBJ2-3
ASREDSSTDTQY,TRBV5-1,TRBJ2-3
ASSKGTRRDTEAF,TRBV7-6,TRBJ1-1
ASSLREGSNEQF,TRBV5-4,TRBJ2-1
AIREAGESRTGELF,TRBV10-3,TRBJ2-2
ASSQAAGGLQETQY,TRBV4-1,TRBJ2-5
ATSRDGSSPLH,TRBV15,TRBJ1-6
ASTGLSEAF,TRBV6-1,TRBJ1-1
ASTPFGTGYHEQY,TRBV28,TRBJ2-7